Each of the 5 T cell receptor beta chains below was sequenced from the same sample in a study of PD-1 blockade in classical Hodgkin lymphoma. After autologous stem cell transplantation all patients relapsed, and prior brentuximab vedotin exposure differed between cohorts. TCRdb's copy holds only in-frame clones and misses some; the assay was immunoSEQ multiplex PCR. In the table there are about 31,000 clones, just over 70% of which are singletons. The sample in question was peripheral blood mononuclear cells (PBMCs), obtained before the second cycle of nivolumab. Every receptor here comes from a human donor with classical Hodgkin lymphoma.

The chain couples TRBV21-1 to TRBJ1-2. TRBV21-1 is flagged as a pseudogene. This CDR3 spans 12 amino acids. CDR3: CASNTAWDCYTF. The CDR3 coding sequence is TGTGCCAGCAACACGGCCTGGGACTGCTACACCTTC.

V and J are TRBV29-1 and TRBJ1-1; 7 positions agree with TRBD1. Trimming removed 4 bases from V and 11 bases from J; junction bases left unmatched: 10. The CDR3 consists of 12 residues. The germline gives CDR1 SQVTM, CDR2 ANQGSEA. The CDR3 DNA is TGCAGCGTTGGGAGGGTGGGACAGCGGGCTTTCTTT. It codes for CSVGRVGQRAFF. Supplemented by reference TRBV29-1 and TRBJ1-1, the full variable domain reads SAVISQKPSRDICQRGTSLTIQCQVDSQVTMMFWYRQQPGQSLTLIATANQGSEATYESGFVIDKFPISRPNLTFSTLTVSNMSPEDSSIYLCSVGRVGQRAFFGQGTRLTVV.

V usage is TRBV10-2 and J usage is TRBJ2-2; D uncertain. Trimming took off 4 bases at V and 4 bases at J, with 7 bases between the two ends. In germline, CDR1 is WSHSY, CDR2 SAAADI. The CDR3 runs to 13 residues. CDR3 nucleotide sequence: TGCGCCAGCAGTGGAAGAGGCACCGGGGAGCTGTTTTTT. As protein: CASSGRGTGELFF.

V gene TRBV10-1 combines with J gene TRBJ2-5, with 12 bases that match TRBD2. Germline assignment: CDR1 WNHNN and CDR2 SYGVQD (reference sequence). This CDR3 comprises 16 residues. The trim removed 2 bases at V and 2 bases at J, leaving 3 bases unmatched. CDR3 bases: TGCGCCAGCAGTGAGGGTACTAGCGGGGGGCAAGAGACCCAGTACTTC. The encoded protein is CASSEGTSGGQETQYF.

This clone occurred a few times. V usage is TRBV14 and J usage is TRBJ2-1; D not resolved. Per the germline V gene, CDR1 is SGHDN and CDR2 is FVKESK. This CDR3 comprises 14 residues. Trimming pared 3 bases from V and 10 bases from J, leaving 16 bases between. CDR3 protein: CASSHFGSVPEQFF. Here the CDR3 DNA reads TGTGCCAGCAGCCATTTCGGATCGGTTCCCGAGCAGTTCTTC.